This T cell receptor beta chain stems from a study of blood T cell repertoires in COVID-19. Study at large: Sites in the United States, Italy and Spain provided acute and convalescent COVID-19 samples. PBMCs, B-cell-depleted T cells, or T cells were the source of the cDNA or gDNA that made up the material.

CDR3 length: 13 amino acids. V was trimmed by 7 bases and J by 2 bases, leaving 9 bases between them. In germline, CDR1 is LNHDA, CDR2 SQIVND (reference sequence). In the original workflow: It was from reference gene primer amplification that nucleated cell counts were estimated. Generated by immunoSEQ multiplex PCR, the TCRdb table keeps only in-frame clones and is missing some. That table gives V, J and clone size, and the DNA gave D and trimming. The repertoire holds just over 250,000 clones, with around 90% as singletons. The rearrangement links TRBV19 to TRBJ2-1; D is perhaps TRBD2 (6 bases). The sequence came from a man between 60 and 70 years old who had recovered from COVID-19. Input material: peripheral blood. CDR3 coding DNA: TGTGCCAGTATGGCGGGGACCTACAATGAGCAGTTCTTC. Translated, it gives CASMAGTYNEQFF.